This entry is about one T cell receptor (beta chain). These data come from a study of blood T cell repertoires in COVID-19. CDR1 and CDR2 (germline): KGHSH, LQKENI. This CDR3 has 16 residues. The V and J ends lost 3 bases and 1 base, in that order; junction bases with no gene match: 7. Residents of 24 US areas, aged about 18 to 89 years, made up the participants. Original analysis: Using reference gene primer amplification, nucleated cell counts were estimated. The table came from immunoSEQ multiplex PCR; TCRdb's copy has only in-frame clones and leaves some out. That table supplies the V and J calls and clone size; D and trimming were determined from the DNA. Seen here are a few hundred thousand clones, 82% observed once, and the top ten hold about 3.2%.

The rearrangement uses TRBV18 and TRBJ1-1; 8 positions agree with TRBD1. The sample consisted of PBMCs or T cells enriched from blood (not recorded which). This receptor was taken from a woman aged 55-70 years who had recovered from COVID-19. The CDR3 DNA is TGTGCCAGCTCACCGTGGGGGACAGGCACGAACACTGAAGCTTTCTTT. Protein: CASSPWGTGTNTEAFF. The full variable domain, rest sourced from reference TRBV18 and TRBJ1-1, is NAGVMQNPRHLVRRRGQEARLRCSPMKGHSHVYWYRQLPEEGLKFMVYLQKENIIDESGMPKERFSAEFPKEGPSILRIQQVVRGDSAAYFCASSPWGTGTNTEAFFGQGTRLTVV.